A single sample gave rise to the 19 T cell receptor beta chains below, sequenced in a study of response to subunit inactivated influenza vaccine. One entry per CDR3 protein, called by TCRdb with MiXCR from the RT-PCR reads. The table shows approximately 730,000 distinct CDR3 sequences, with 14% occurring only once. The sample consisted of PBMCs from blood, taken 14 days before vaccination. The source is a man between 50 and 59 years old who received an inactivated influenza vaccine.

This rearrangement joins TRBV20-1 to TRBJ1-5, with D hard to call. CDR1 is DFQATT, CDR2 SNEGSKA, per germline (reference sequence). V was cut by 6 bases and J by 1 base, with 10 bases left in between. CDR3 length: 13 residues. The CDR3 DNA reads as TGCAGTGCGGGGTGGACCAGCAATCAGCCCCAGCATTTT. It specifies CSAGWTSNQPQHF.

This clonotype was detected a few times. The V gene is TRBV12-3 or TRBV12-4, the J gene TRBJ2-1; tentative D call: TRBD2 (6 bases). The CDR3 spans 14 residues. V lost 2 bases and J 2 bases, leaving 7 bases between the germline ends. CDR3 bases: TGTGCCAGCAGTTTAACTAGCCCCTACAATGAGCAGTTCTTC. Encoded protein: CASSLTSPYNEQFF.

Only a few counts were recorded for this clonotype. The chain recombines TRBV2 with TRBJ2-7; TRBD1 aligns across 12 bases. This CDR3 comprises 17 residues. Germline loops: CDR1 SNHLY, CDR2 FYNNEI. The junction had 9 bases not matched to a gene; V was cut back by 6 bases and J by 0 bases. CDR3 amino acids: CASSDHPGQGASYEQYF. DNA of the CDR3: TGTGCCAGCAGCGATCATCCGGGACAGGGGGCCTCCTACGAGCAGTACTTC.

This chain connects TRBV9 to TRBJ2-1; 7 bases match TRBD1. Germline V gene sequence: CDR1 SGDLS, CDR2 YYNGEE. Trimming cost V 3 bases and J 9 bases; bases outside gene matches: 12. The CDR3 runs to 15 residues. The CDR3 sequence: CASSAHGQETGEQFF. DNA for the CDR3: TGTGCCAGCAGCGCCCACGGACAGGAAACGGGTGAGCAGTTCTTC.

This clonotype has just a few counts. The DNA for the CDR3 is TGCAGTGCTAGGGGGATCGCAGATACGCAGTATTTT. It is translated as CSARGIADTQYF. The chain recombines TRBV20-1 with TRBJ2-3, with unresolved D. The CDR3 extends over 12 amino acids. With 3 bases removed from V and 4 bases from J, the gap between germline ends came to 8 bases. Germline lookup yields CDR1 DFQATT and CDR2 SNEGSKA (reference sequence).

This clonotype has only a few counts. The chain has TRBV20-1 and TRBJ2-7; TRBD1 agrees at 7 bases. CDR3 size: 13 residues. V dropped 6 bases and J dropped 3; count of bases not matched to a gene: 8. The germline gives CDR1 DFQATT, CDR2 SNEGSKA (reference sequence). CDR3 coding DNA: TGCAGTGCCCCTGGGGACAGATACTACGAGCAGTACTTC. It translates to CSAPGDRYYEQYF.

This clonotype was seen only a few times. The chain is built from TRBV27 and TRBJ1-1, with D hard to call. CDR1 and CDR2 from the germline V gene are MNHEY and SMNVEV (reference sequence). This CDR3 comprises 13 residues. V lost 0 bases, J lost 11 bases, and 13 bases lay in between. The CDR3 DNA follows: TGTGCCAGCAGTTTATCGTTCGGGTCGGTGGCTTTCTTT. Its protein is CASSLSFGSVAFF.

In its sample, this clonotype was seen many times. V gene TRBV28 combines with J gene TRBJ1-5; D ambiguous. There are 14 residues in the CDR3. Germline CDR1 is MDHEN and CDR2 is SYDVKM. Trimming stripped 3 bases from V and 4 bases from J, with 10 bases between. Here the CDR3 DNA reads TGTGCCAGCAGTTTGCTAGGCATGAATCAGCCCCAGCATTTT. It translates to CASSLLGMNQPQHF.

This clonotype was observed a few times. This chain links TRBV27 with TRBJ1-6, with D perhaps matching TRBD1 (5 bases). From germline, CDR1 is MNHEY and CDR2 SMNVEV (reference sequence). Trimming cost V 4 bases and J 7 bases, with 14 bases left between them. The CDR3 extends over 15 amino acids. CDR3 sequence reads: CASSWSGAENSPLHF. The CDR3 DNA sequence: TGTGCCAGCAGTTGGAGTGGGGCGGAGAATTCACCCCTCCACTTT.

V gene TRBV10-3 combines with J gene TRBJ2-7, with D possibly matching TRBD1 (7 bases). The CDR3 has 14 amino acids. Germline-derived CDR1 and CDR2 are ENHRY and SYGVKD. The V and J ends lost 4 bases and 7 bases respectively, with 17 bases between them. CDR3 nucleotide sequence: TGTGCCATCAGTGCAGGGGCCTCAGGGGGGGAGCAGTACTTC. This sequence encodes CAISAGASGGEQYF.

This clonotype was observed a handful of times. The chain joins TRBV6-5 to TRBJ2-3; D perhaps matches TRBD2 (5 bases). CDR3 size: 14 residues. Per the germline V gene, CDR1 is MNHEY and CDR2 is SVGAGI. V was shortened by 0 bases and J by 6 bases, with 10 bases between the two germline ends. The CDR3 here is CASSYSRTSDTQYF. For the CDR3, the DNA is TGTGCCAGCAGTTACTCCAGGACTTCGGATACGCAGTATTTT.

This clonotype has a handful of counts. The chain employs TRBV6-2 or TRBV6-3 and TRBJ2-5; D unclear. The CDR3 totals 14 residues. Germline values: CDR1 MNHEY, CDR2 SVGEGT. The V end was cut by 6 bases, the J end by 0 bases, with 11 bases between. CDR3 DNA: TGTGCCAGCAGCCATGGCGGAAACCAAGAGACCCAGTACTTC. It specifies CASSHGGNQETQYF.

The chain carries TRBV9 and TRBJ2-3, with TRBD1 matching over 7 bases. Trimming took 3 bases from V and 1 from J; bases not matched to a gene: 5. The CDR3 runs to 15 residues. Germline lookup yields CDR1 SGDLS and CDR2 YYNGEE. The chain's CDR3 is CASSARDRRTDTQYF. In DNA form, the CDR3 reads TGTGCCAGCAGCGCCCGGGACAGACGCACAGATACGCAGTATTTT.

The V and J genes are TRBV27 and TRBJ2-3, with TRBD2 identical over 9 bases. The CDR3 has 16 residues. Per the germline V gene, CDR1 is MNHEY and CDR2 is SMNVEV (reference sequence). The ends lost 3 bases at V and 1 base at J; junction bases unmatched: 5. Written as DNA, the CDR3 is TGTGCCAGCAGTTTTTTGGGACTAGCCCGCACAGATACGCAGTATTTT. Its translation is CASSFLGLARTDTQYF.

This clonotype was detected only a few times. V and J are TRBV4-2 and TRBJ2-1, with 9 positions matching TRBD1. Germline values: CDR1 LGHNA, CDR2 YNFKEQ. Trimming took 4 bases from V and 5 from J; bases not matched to a gene: 9. The length of the CDR3 is 16 residues. The CDR3 loop is CASSRFRQGDDNEQFF. The CDR3 nucleotides are TGTGCCAGCAGCCGGTTTAGACAGGGGGATGACAATGAGCAGTTCTTC.

The rearrangement links TRBV6-2 or TRBV6-3 to TRBJ2-3; 11 nucleotides match TRBD2. Trimming took 0 bases from V and 4 from J; bases not matched to a gene: 12. CDR3 size: 19 residues. Germline V gene sequence: CDR1 MNHEY, CDR2 SVGEGT. CDR3 sequence (DNA): TGTGCCAGCAGTTACTCTCACAGGGGAATAGCGGGAGGGCCAGATACGCAGTATTTT. It translates to CASSYSHRGIAGGPDTQYF.

This clonotype was detected many times. The gene calls are TRBV6-2 or TRBV6-3 and TRBJ1-2; 7 nucleotides match TRBD1. CDR3 length equals 17 residues. CDR1 MNHEY and CDR2 SVGEGT come from the germline V gene. With V trimmed by 6 bases and J by 0 bases, 13 bases remained unmatched. The CDR3: CASSRIDRAEANYGYTF. CDR3 DNA sequence: TGTGCCAGCAGCCGGATAGACAGGGCGGAAGCTAACTATGGCTACACCTTC.

The V gene is TRBV11-2, the J gene TRBJ2-1; the D is unclear. Between the trimmed V and J ends, which lost 5 bases and 7 bases, there was a span of 30 bases. Germline V gives CDR1 SGHAT, CDR2 FQNNGV. The CDR3 spans 19 residues. CDR3 nucleotide sequence: TGTGCCAGCAGCGTACGTCCATTCGGATTAGCTATCGGTGGGAATGAGCAGTTCTTC. Protein: CASSVRPFGLAIGGNEQFF.

J is TRBJ2-5 and V is TRBV20-1; D is unresolved. V was pared by 7 bases and J by 5 bases, with 14 bases between. Germline CDR1 is DFQATT and CDR2 is SNEGSKA (reference sequence). The CDR3 contains 12 residues. The DNA of the CDR3 is TGCAGTGTGGCATTGGGATGGGAGACCCAGTACTTC. Residues: CSVALGWETQYF.